The text below deals with one TCR beta chain. The germline V and J ends were trimmed by 1 base and 9 bases, with 13 bases remaining between them. Per germline, CDR1 SEHNR and CDR2 FQNEAQ (reference sequence). The CDR3 is 14 amino acids. The data derive from a study of follicular helper T cells after annual influenza vaccination. Regarding time point: 2015-2016 season, pre-vaccination. Here immunoSEQ multiplex PCR was the method, and the copy in TCRdb shows in-frame clones only, minus some. The sample has 9,500 to 15,000 clones, about 80% seen once. Sequenced here: CXCR5+ CD38- circulating T follicular helper cells from blood, sampled on the day of influenza vaccination. As to subset: circulating Tfh, non-naive CD4+CXCR5+PD-1+ (ICOS+CD38+ or ICOS-CD38-). This receptor was taken from an adult who received the influenza vaccine. This chain links TRBV7-9 with TRBJ2-1; a possible D gene is TRBD1 (6 bases). The CDR3 loop is CASSLGGTLREQFF. The CDR3 DNA reads TGTGCCAGCAGCTTAGGGGGGACACTTCGTGAGCAGTTCTTC.